This T cell receptor beta chain originates from a study of cytomegalovirus exposure and HLA in healthy donors. Whole-study findings and limits: TCR beta sequences reportedly predicted most subjects' HLA-A and HLA-B alleles accurately. The authors later linked a missense DCLRE1C variant to TCR beta V- and J-gene trimming.

The PCR employed 60 Vbeta primers together with 13 Jbeta primers. Method: immunoSEQ multiplex PCR; TCRdb's copy keeps in-frame clones and lacks some. The sample lists 100,000 to 150,000 clones, roughly three quarters occurring once. As concerns this clone: Its antigen is as yet unknown. Distinct nucleotide sequences in the sample also encode this CDR3.

V lost 4 bases and J lost 4; bases outside the gene matches: 7. Germline CDR1 SGHNT, CDR2 YYREEE (reference sequence). This CDR3 has 14 residues. The chain has TRBV5-4 and TRBJ1-2; 7 nucleotides agree with TRBD1. The receptor was isolated from a woman younger than 35 in good health and CMV-seronegative. Sequenced input: PBMCs. In DNA form, the CDR3 reads TGTGCCAGCAGCGTAAGACAGGGCTTCTATGGCTACACCTTC. Protein: CASSVRQGFYGYTF.